This T cell receptor (beta chain) appears in the sequencing data of a study of response to subunit inactivated influenza vaccine. Findings and caveats of the study: Authors proposed each seasonal influenza vaccination draws in few new T cells.

This CDR3 is 14 amino acids long. Per germline, CDR1 MNHNS and CDR2 SASEGT. The trim removed 4 bases at V and 5 bases at J, leaving 4 bases unmatched. This clonotype was picked up many times. As yet, its antigen is unknown. TCRdb re-analysed the RT-PCR reads in MiXCR, keeping a single row per CDR3 protein. This sample carries fewer than 350,000 distinct CDR3 sequences, 21% of them seen once, and the ten largest clones take 10%. The source of this sequence is a man aged 45 to 75 who received an inactivated influenza vaccine. The specimen was PBMCs from blood, collected 21 months after vaccination. This chain links TRBV6-1 with TRBJ2-2; TRBD2 matches at 7 bases. The CDR3 is CASSAGRATGELFF. CDR3 DNA sequence: TGTGCCAGCAGTGCTGGGAGGGCGACCGGGGAGCTGTTTTTT.